Listed here are 3 T cell receptor beta chains from one sample, sequenced in a study of human T cells and chemical hapten exposure listed by TCRdb under 2021. The meaning of the sample's time point label: pre-sensitization, week 0. The intended sense of this specimen's treatment or condition label: therapeutic diphenylcyclopropenone sensitization with weekly scalp DPC. Total RNA was isolated from unfractionated whole blood collected in Tempus Blood RNA tubes. Libraries were made using RACE. The run used a NextSeq 500. Clones were called with MiXCR by TCRdb after fastp trimmed the public reads at Q25, and only in-frame beta chains were retained. Rows merge per CDR3 protein into single entries with the most common DNA and genes. The sample includes tens of thousands of distinct CDR3 sequences, with approximately 9.7% observed a single time. Together, the top ten hold approximately 9.5% of the sample.

The source was whole blood, collected in connection with sensitization to the hapten diphenylcyclopropenone (DPC). The receptors stem from a woman under 40 with alopecia areata. Some clones in this sample may be carry-over from other donors' samples.

This clonotype was recorded a few times. CDR3 sequence (DNA): TGTGCCAGCAAGGAAACAGCCAGCTATAATTCACCCCTCCACTTT. It specifies CASKETASYNSPLHF. The chain employs TRBV6-5 and TRBJ1-6; D is unclear. The ends were cut back, 7 bases at V and 3 bases at J, with 13 bases in the middle. The germline V gene encodes CDR1 MNHEY and CDR2 SVGAGI. There are 15 residues in the CDR3.

This rearrangement joins TRBV7-2 to TRBJ2-3; TRBD2 matches 9 bases. The CDR3 totals 16 residues. Losses at the gene ends were 3 bases for V and 7 bases for J; bases not matched to a gene: 11. Germline assignment: CDR1 SGHTA and CDR2 FQGNSA. DNA of the CDR3: TGTGCCAGCAGCTTTGGCCAGGGACTAGCTGCTAATACGCAGTATTTT. Encoded protein: CASSFGQGLAANTQYF. Drawing the rest from reference TRBV7-2 and TRBJ2-3, the complete variable domain is GAGVSQSPSNKVTEKGKDVELRCDPISGHTALYWYRQSLGQGLEFLIYFQGNSAPDKSGLPSDRFSAERTGGSVSTLTIQRTQQEDSAVYLCASSFGQGLAANTQYFGPGTRLTVL.

Note on this clonotype: One end of the junction fails to match germline, which may point to a read error. This chain links TRBV29-1 with TRBJ2-7; D is perhaps TRBD1 (6 bases). The CDR3 is 13 amino acids. Germline V CDR1 and CDR2: SQVTM, ANQGSEA. DNA for the CDR3: TGCAGCGTTGGACCTGGGTTACAGGGTGAAAGCCTCTTC. It is translated as CSVGPGLQGESLF.